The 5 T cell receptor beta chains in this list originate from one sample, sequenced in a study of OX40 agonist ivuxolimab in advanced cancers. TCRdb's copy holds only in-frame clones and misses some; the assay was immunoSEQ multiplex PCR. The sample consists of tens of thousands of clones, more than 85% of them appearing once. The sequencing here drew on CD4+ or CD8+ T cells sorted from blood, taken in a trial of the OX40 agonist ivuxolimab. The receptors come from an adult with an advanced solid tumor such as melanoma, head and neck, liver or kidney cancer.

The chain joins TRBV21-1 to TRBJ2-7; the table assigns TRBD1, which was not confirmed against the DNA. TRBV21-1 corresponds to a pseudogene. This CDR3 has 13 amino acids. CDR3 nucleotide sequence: TGTGCCAGCAGCAACGGACAGGGGAACGAGCAGTACTTC. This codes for CASSNGQGNEQYF.

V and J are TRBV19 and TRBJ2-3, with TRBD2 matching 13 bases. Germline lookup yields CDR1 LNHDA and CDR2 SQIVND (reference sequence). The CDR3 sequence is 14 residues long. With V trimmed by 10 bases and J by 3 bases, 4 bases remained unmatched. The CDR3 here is CATATSGRTDTQYF. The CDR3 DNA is TGTGCCACCGCGACTAGCGGGAGGACAGATACGCAGTATTTT. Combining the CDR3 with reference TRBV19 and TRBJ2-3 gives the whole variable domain DGGITQSPKYLFRKEGQNVTLSCEQNLNHDAMYWYRQDPGQGLRLIYYSQIVNDFQKGDIAEGYSVSREKKESFPLTVTSAQKNPTAFYLCATATSGRTDTQYFGPGTRLTVL.

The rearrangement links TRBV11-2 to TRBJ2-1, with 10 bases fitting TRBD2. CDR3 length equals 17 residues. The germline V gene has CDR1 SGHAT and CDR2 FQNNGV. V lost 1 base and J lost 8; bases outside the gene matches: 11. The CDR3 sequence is CASSLALRLAGAYEQFF. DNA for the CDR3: TGTGCCAGCAGCTTAGCGCTTCGGCTAGCGGGAGCCTATGAGCAGTTCTTC.

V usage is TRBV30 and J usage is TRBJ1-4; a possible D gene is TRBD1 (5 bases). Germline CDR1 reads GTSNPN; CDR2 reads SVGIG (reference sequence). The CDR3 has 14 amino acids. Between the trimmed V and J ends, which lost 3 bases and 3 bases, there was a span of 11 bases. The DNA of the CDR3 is TGTGCCTGGAGGGCCGGGACGGCTAATGAAAAACTGTTTTTT. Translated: CAWRAGTANEKLFF.

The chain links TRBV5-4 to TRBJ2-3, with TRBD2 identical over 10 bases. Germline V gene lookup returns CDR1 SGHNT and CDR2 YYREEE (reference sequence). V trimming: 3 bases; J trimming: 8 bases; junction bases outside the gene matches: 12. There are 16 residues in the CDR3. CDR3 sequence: CASSSVLAGDRSTQYF. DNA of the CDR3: TGTGCCAGCAGCTCCGTTCTAGCGGGAGATCGGAGTACGCAGTATTTT.